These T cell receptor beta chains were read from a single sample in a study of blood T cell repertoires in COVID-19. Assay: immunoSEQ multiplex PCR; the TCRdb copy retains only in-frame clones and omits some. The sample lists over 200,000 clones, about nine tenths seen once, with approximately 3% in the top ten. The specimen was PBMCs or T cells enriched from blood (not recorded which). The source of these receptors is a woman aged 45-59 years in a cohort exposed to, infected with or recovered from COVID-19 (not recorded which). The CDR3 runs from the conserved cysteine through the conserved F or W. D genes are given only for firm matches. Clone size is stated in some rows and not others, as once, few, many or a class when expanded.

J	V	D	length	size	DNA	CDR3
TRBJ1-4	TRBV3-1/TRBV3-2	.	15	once	TGTGCCAGCAGCCAAAGAAACAAGGGGGATGAAAAACTGTTTTTT	CASSQRNKGDEKLFF
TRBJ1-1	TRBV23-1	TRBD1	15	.	TGCGCCAGCAGTCCCCGGGACAGGAAAGTCACTGAAGCTTTCTTT	CASSPRDRKVTEAFF
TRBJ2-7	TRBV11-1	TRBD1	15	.	TGTGCCAGCAGCTTAGGCGCACAGGGGAAGTACGAGCAGTACTTC	CASSLGAQGKYEQYF
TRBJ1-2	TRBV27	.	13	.	TGTGCCAGCAGACAGACAGCAGCCTATGGCTACACCTTC	CASRQTAAYGYTF
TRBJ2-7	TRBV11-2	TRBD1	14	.	TGTGCCAGCAGCTTAGTGGGACAGGGCTACGAGCAGTACTTC	CASSLVGQGYEQYF
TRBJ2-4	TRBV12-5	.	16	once	TGTGCTAGTGGTCCACCCCAGCGACTAGCCAAAAACATTCAGTACTTC	CASGPPQRLAKNIQYF
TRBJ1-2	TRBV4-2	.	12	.	TGTGCCAGCAGCCCGCGCGGACAAGGCTACACCTTC	CASSPRGQGYTF
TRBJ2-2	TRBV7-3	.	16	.	TGTGCCAGCAGCTTAATAGGGCATCGGGGCACCGGGGAGCTGTTTTTT	CASSLIGHRGTGELFF
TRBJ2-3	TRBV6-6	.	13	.	TGTGCCAGCACGACTATAGTGGCAGATACGCAGTATTTT	CASTTIVADTQYF
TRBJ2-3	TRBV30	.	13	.	TGTGCCTGGAGTCCCCCAAGCACAGATACGCAGTATTTT	CAWSPPSTDTQYF
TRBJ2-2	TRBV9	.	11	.	TGTGCCAGCAGCGGCGACGGGGAGCTGTTTTTT	CASSGDGELFF
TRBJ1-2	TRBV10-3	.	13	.	TGTGCCATCAGATCGGACAGTGACTATGGCTACACCTTC	CAIRSDSDYGYTF
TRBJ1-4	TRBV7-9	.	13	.	TGTGCCAGTGAACAGGGAGTCGGTGAAAAACTGTTTTTT	CASEQGVGEKLFF
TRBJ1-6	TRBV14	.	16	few	TGTGCCAGCAGCCACTGGGCAGACTCCTATAATTCACCCCTCCACTTT	CASSHWADSYNSPLHF
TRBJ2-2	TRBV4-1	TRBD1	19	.	TGCGCCAGCAGCCAAGATCCAGGACAGGGGCGAAAGAACACCGGGGAGCTGTTTTTT	CASSQDPGQGRKNTGELFF
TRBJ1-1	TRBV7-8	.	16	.	TGTGCCAGCAGCTTAGGCGGCAGAAAAGAAAACACTGAAGCTTTCTTT	CASSLGGRKENTEAFF
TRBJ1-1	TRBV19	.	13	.	TGTGCCAGTAGTGTTATCGTGAACACTGAAGCTTTCTTT	CASSVIVNTEAFF
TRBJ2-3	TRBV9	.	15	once	TGTGCCAGCAACCCCCTAGGGGGTCGCACAGATACGCAGTATTTT	CASNPLGGRTDTQYF
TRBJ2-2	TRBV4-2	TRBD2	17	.	TGTGCCAGCAGCCGGGTCCAGCGGGGAGCCTCCACCGGGGAGCTGTTTTTT	CASSRVQRGASTGELFF
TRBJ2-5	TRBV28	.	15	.	TGTGCCAGCAAGCCCGGAGGGGCGGGACAAGAGACCCAGTACTTC	CASKPGGAGQETQYF
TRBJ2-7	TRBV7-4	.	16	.	TGTGCCAGCTCGGCGGGGGCCAGGGGTTTTTTCTACGAGCAGTACTTC	CASSAGARGFFYEQYF
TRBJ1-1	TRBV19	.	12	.	TGTGCCAGTAGTCATAGTACCGATGAAGCTTTCTTT	CASSHSTDEAFF
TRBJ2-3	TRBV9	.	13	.	TGTGCCAGCAGCGCCTCTAGCGCAGATACGCAGTATTTT	CASSASSADTQYF
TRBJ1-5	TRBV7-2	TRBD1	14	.	TGTGCCAGCAGCCCGGGACAGAACAATCAGCCCCAGCATTTT	CASSPGQNNQPQHF
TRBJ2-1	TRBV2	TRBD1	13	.	TGTGCCAGCAGGGGGACAGGGGGGGATGAGCAGTTCTTC	CASRGTGGDEQFF
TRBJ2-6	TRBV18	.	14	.	TGTGCCAGCTCACCCAGTTGGGGGGCCAACGTCCTGACTTTC	CASSPSWGANVLTF
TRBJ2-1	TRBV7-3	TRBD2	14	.	TGTGCCAGCAGCCCTAGCGGGGGGGCCAATGAGCAGTTCTTC	CASSPSGGANEQFF
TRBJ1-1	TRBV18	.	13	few	TGTGCCAGCTCCCCCGGGGAAAACACTGAAGCTTTCTTT	CASSPGENTEAFF
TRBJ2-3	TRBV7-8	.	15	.	TGTGCCAGCAGCTTAGCCGGTATAAGCACAGATACGCAGTATTTT	CASSLAGISTDTQYF
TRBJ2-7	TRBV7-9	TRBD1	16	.	TGTGCCAGCAGCCAGAGGTGGGGCAGGGGGAATGACGAGCAGTACTTC	CASSQRWGRGNDEQYF